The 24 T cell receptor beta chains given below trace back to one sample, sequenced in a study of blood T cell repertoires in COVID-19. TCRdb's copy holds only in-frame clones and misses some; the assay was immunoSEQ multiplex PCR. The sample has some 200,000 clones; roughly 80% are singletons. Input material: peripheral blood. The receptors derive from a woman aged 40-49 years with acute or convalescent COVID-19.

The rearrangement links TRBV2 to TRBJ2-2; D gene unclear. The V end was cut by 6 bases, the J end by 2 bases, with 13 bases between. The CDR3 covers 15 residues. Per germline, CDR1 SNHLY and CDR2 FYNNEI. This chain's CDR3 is CASRTSTDNTGELFF. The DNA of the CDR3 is TGTGCCAGCAGGACGTCGACTGATAACACCGGGGAGCTGTTTTTT.

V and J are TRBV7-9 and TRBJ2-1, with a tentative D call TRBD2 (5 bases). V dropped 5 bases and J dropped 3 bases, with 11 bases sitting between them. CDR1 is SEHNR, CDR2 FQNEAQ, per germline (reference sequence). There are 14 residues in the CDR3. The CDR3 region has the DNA TGTGCCAGCAGCCTTACCGGGAACTACAATGAGCAGTTCTTC. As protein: CASSLTGNYNEQFF.

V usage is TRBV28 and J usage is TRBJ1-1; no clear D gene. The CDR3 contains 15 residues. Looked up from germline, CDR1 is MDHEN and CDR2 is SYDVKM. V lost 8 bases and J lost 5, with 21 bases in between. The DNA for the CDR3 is TGTGCCAGCGGGTCCCTCTGGGTCGCGGCAACTGAAGCTTTCTTT. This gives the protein CASGSLWVAATEAFF.

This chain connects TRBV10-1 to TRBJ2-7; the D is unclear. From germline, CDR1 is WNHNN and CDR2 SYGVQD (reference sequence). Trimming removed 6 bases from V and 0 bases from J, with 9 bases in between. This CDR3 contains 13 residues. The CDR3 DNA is TGCGCCAGCAGCCCCGGCGGCTCCTACGAGCAGTACTTC. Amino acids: CASSPGGSYEQYF.

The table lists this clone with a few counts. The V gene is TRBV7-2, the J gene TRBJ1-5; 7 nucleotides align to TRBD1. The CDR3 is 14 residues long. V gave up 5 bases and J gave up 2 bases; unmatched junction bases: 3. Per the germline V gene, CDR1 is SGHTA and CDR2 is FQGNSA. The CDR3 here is CASSPTGGNQPQHF. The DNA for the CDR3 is TGTGCCAGCAGCCCTACAGGGGGCAATCAGCCCCAGCATTTT. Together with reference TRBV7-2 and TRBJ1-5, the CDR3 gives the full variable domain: GAGVSQSPSNKVTEKGKDVELRCDPISGHTALYWYRQSLGQGLEFLIYFQGNSAPDKSGLPSDRFSAERTGGSVSTLTIQRTQQEDSAVYLCASSPTGGNQPQHFGDGTRLSIL.

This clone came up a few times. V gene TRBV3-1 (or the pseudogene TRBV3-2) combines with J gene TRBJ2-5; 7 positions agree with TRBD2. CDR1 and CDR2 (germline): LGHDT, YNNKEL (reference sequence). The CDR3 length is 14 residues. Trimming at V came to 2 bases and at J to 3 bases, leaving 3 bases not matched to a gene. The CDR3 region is CASSQSGTKETQYF. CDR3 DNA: TGTGCCAGCAGCCAATCCGGGACTAAAGAGACCCAGTACTTC.

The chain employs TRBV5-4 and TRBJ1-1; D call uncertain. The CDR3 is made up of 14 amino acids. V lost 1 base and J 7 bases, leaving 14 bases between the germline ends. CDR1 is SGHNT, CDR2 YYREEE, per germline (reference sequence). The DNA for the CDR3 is TGTGCCAGCAGCTTGACGTTGGGCGCTAATGAAGCTTTCTTT. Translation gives CASSLTLGANEAFF.

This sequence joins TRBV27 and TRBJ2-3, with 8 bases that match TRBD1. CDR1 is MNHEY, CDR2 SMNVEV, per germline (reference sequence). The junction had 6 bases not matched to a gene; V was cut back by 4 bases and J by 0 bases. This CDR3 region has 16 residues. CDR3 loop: CASSSHRGASTDTQYF. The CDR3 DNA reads TGTGCCAGCAGTTCACACAGGGGGGCAAGCACAGATACGCAGTATTTT.

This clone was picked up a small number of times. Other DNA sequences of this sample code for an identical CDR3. The CDR3 region is CASSLGTSGKETQYF. CDR3 nucleotides: TGTGCCAGCAGCTTAGGTACTAGCGGAAAAGAGACCCAGTACTTC. V and J are TRBV7-9 and TRBJ2-5; 8 positions agree with TRBD2. CDR1 and CDR2 from the germline V gene are SEHNR and FQNEAQ (reference sequence). V lost 1 base and J lost 3; bases outside the gene matches: 4. This CDR3 comprises 15 residues.

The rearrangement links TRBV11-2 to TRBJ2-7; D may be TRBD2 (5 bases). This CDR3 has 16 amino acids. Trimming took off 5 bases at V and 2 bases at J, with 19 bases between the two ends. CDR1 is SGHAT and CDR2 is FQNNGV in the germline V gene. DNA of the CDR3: TGTGCCAGCAGCCCCGAACTCGGGATTATCACCTACGAGCAGTACTTC. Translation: CASSPELGIITYEQYF.

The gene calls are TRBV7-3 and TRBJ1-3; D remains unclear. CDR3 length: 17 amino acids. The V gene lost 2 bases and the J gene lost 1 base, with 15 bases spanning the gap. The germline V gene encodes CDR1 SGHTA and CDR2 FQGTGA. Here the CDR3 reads CASSLVDIEPSGNTIYF. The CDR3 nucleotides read TGTGCCAGCAGCTTAGTCGATATAGAGCCTTCTGGAAACACCATATATTTT.

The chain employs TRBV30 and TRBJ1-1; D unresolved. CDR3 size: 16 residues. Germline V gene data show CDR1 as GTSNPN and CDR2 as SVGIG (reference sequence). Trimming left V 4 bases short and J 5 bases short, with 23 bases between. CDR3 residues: CAWIPQSAIGGTEAFF. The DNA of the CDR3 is TGTGCCTGGATTCCCCAGTCGGCAATAGGAGGGACTGAAGCTTTCTTT.

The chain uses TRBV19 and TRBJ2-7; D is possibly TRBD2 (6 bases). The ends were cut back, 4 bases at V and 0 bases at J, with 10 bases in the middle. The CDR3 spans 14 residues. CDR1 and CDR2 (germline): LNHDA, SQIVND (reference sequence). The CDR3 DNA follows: TGTGCCAGTAGTACGGGGACTGGCTCCTACGAGCAGTACTTC. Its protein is CASSTGTGSYEQYF.

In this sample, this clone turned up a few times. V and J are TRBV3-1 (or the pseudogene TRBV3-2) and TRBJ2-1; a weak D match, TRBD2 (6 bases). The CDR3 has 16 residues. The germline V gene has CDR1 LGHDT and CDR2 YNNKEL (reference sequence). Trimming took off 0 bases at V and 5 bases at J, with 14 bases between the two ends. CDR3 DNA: TGTGCCAGCAGCCAAGACTTCCCGGGAGCCGACAATGAGCAGTTCTTC. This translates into CASSQDFPGADNEQFF.

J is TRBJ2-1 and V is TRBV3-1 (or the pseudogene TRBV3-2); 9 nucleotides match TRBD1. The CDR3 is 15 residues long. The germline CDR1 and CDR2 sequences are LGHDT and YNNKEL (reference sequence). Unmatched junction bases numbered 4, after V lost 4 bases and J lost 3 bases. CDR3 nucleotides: TGTGCCAGCAGCCGGACAGGGGATAGCTACAATGAGCAGTTCTTC. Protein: CASSRTGDSYNEQFF.

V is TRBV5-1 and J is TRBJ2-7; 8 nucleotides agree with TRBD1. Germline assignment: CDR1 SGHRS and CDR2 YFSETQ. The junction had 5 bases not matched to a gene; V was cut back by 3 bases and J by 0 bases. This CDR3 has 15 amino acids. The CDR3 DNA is TGCGCCAGCAGCTACGGACAGGGACGCTCCTACGAGCAGTACTTC. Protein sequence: CASSYGQGRSYEQYF. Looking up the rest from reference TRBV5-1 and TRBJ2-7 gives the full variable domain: KAGVTQTPRYLIKTRGQQVTLSCSPISGHRSVSWYQQTPGQGLQFLFEYFSETQRNKGNFPGRFSGRQFSNSRSEMNVSTLELGDSALYLCASSYGQGRSYEQYFGPGTRLTVT.

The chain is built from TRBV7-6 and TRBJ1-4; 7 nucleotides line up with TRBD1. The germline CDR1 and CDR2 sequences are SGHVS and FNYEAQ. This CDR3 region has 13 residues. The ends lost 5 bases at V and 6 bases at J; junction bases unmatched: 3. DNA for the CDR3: TGTGCCAGCAGCCGACAGGGAGATGAAAAACTGTTTTTT. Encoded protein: CASSRQGDEKLFF.

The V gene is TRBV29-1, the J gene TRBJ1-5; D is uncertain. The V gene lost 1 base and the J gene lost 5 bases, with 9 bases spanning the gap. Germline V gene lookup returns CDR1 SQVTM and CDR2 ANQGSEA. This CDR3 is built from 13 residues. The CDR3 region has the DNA TGCAGCGTTGAAGGATCGCGGGATCAGCCCCAGCATTTT. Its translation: CSVEGSRDQPQHF. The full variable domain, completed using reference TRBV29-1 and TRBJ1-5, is SAVISQKPSRDICQRGTSLTIQCQVDSQVTMMFWYRQQPGQSLTLIATANQGSEATYESGFVIDKFPISRPNLTFSTLTVSNMSPEDSSIYLCSVEGSRDQPQHFGDGTRLSIL.

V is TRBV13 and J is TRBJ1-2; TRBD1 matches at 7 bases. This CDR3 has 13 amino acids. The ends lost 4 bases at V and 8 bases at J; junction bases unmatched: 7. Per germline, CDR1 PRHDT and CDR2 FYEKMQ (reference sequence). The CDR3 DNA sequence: TGTGCCAGCAGCTCAGGAACAGGGGAGGGCTACACCTTC. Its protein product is CASSSGTGEGYTF.

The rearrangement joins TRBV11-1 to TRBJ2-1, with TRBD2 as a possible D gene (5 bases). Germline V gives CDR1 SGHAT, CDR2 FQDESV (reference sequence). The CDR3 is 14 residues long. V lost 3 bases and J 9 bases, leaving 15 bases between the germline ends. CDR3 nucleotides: TGTGCCAGCAGCTTTAGGAGGTTAGCTGCTGAGCAGTTCTTC. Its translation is CASSFRRLAAEQFF.

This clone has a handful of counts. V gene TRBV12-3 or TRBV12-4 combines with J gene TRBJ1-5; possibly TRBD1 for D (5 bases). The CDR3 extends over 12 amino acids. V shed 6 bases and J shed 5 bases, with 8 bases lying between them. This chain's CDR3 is CASRTEYQPQHF. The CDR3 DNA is TGTGCCAGCAGGACAGAATATCAGCCCCAGCATTTT.

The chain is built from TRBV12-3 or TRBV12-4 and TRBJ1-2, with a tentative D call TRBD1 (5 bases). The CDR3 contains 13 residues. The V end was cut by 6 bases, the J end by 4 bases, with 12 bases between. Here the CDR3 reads CASSPRATYGYTF. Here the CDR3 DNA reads TGTGCCAGCAGCCCCAGGGCGACCTATGGCTACACCTTC.

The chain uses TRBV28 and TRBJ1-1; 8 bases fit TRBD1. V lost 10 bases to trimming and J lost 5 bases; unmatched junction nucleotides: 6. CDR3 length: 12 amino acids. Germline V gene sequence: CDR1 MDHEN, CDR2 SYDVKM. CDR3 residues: CATRTGRTEAFF. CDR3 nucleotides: TGTGCCACCCGGACAGGGAGGACTGAAGCTTTCTTT. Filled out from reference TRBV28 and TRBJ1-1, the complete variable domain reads DVKVTQSSRYLVKRTGEKVFLECVQDMDHENMFWYRQDPGLGLRLIYFSYDVKMKEKGDIPEGYSVSREKKERFSLILESASTNQTSMYLCATRTGRTEAFFGQGTRLTVV.

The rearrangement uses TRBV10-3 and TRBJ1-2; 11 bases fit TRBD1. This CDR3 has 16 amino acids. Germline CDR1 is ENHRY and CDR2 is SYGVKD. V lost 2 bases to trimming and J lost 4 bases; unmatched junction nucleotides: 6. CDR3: CAISEQLGTGGYGYTF. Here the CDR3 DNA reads TGTGCCATCAGTGAGCAACTCGGGACAGGGGGCTATGGCTACACCTTC.